The 9 T cell receptor beta chains reported below all come from one sample, sequenced in a study of cytomegalovirus exposure and HLA in healthy donors. The PCR was carried out with 60 Vbeta primers and 13 Jbeta primers. Clones were read by immunoSEQ multiplex PCR, and TCRdb kept only the in-frame ones, dropping some. The sample lists some 140,000 clones, about 80% occurring once. The sequencing input was PBMCs. These receptors came from a man younger than 40 in good health and CMV-seronegative.

For this clone: This same CDR3 is encoded by further DNA sequences in the sample. V is TRBV7-9 and J is TRBJ1-2; D unresolved. Germline lookup yields CDR1 SEHNR and CDR2 FQNEAQ (reference sequence). This CDR3 is 14 amino acids long. Trimming shortened V by 0 bases and J by 2 bases, and 7 bases separated the two germline ends. CDR3 sequence (DNA): TGTGCCAGCAGCTTAGCGCTCCAGAACTATGGCTACACCTTC. It is translated as CASSLALQNYGYTF.

This clone was recorded once. This chain joins TRBV18 and TRBJ2-1; D is uncertain. This CDR3 spans 16 amino acids. With 0 bases removed from V and 1 base from J, the gap between germline ends came to 10 bases. Germline values: CDR1 KGHSH, CDR2 LQKENI. The CDR3 region has the DNA TGTGCCAGCTCACCACCTATGCAAGCGTCCTACAATGAGCAGTTCTTC. Translated, it gives CASSPPMQASYNEQFF.

The chain recombines TRBV5-1 with TRBJ2-7; TRBD2 might be the D (6 bases). Per germline, CDR1 SGHRS and CDR2 YFSETQ. V was trimmed by 2 bases and J by 6 bases, leaving 27 bases between them. The CDR3 is 18 amino acids. The CDR3, as DNA: TGCGCCAGCAGCTTCCGGTCACCGGACTACAACGGGGTTCCCGAGCAGTACTTC. Amino acid sequence: CASSFRSPDYNGVPEQYF.

In nucleotides, the CDR3 is TGTGCCAGCAGAGAACCCAGCGGGAGAGGAGATACGCAGTATTTT. It codes for CASREPSGRGDTQYF. The J gene is TRBJ2-3, the V gene TRBV6-5, with 8 bases lining up with TRBD2. V was pared by 6 bases and J by 5 bases, with 10 bases of the junction left unmatched. The CDR3 contains 15 residues. In germline, CDR1 is MNHEY, CDR2 SVGAGI.

The chain couples TRBV6-5 to TRBJ1-2, with a possible D match to TRBD1 (6 bases). Germline-derived CDR1 and CDR2 are MNHEY and SVGAGI. The CDR3 contains 14 residues. With 4 bases removed from V and 4 bases from J, the gap between germline ends came to 13 bases. As DNA, the CDR3 is TGTGCCAGCAGTTCTCAGGACAGCTCCTATGGCTACACCTTC. Translating gives CASSSQDSSYGYTF.

This chain links TRBV30 with TRBJ2-5, with unresolved D. The CDR3 covers 13 residues. V dropped 5 bases and J dropped 2 bases, with 12 bases sitting between them. Germline V gene data show CDR1 as GTSNPN and CDR2 as SVGIG (reference sequence). DNA of the CDR3: TGTGCCTGGGGTATGCGGTCTCAAGAGACCCAGTACTTC. It translates to CAWGMRSQETQYF.

This rearrangement joins TRBV5-4 to TRBJ1-2, with D possibly matching TRBD1 (5 bases). The CDR3 runs to 15 residues. In germline, CDR1 is SGHNT, CDR2 YYREEE (reference sequence). V dropped 0 bases and J dropped 2 bases, with 11 bases sitting between them. CDR3 DNA sequence: TGTGCCAGCAGCTTGGAGCCAGGGTCGAACTATGGCTACACCTTC. It is translated as CASSLEPGSNYGYTF. Full variable domain (missing parts from reference TRBV5-4 and TRBJ1-2): ETGVTQSPTHLIKTRGQQVTLRCSSQSGHNTVSWYQQALGQGPQFIFQYYREEENGRGNFPPRFSGLQFPNYSSELNVNALELDDSALYLCASSLEPGSNYGYTFGSGTRLTVV.

This clone was recorded once. The chain has TRBV5-1 and TRBJ2-1, with D possibly being TRBD2 (5 bases). This CDR3 has 13 amino acids. The germline V and J ends were trimmed by 4 bases and 7 bases, with 12 bases remaining between them. The V gene's germline CDR1 is SGHRS and CDR2 YFSETQ. The CDR3 sequence is CASSLVTTNEQFF. CDR3 in DNA: TGCGCCAGCAGCCTTGTGACTACGAATGAGCAGTTCTTC.

V usage is TRBV28 and J usage is TRBJ2-1, with D maybe TRBD2 (5 bases). The CDR3 totals 15 residues. V dropped 2 bases and J dropped 7 bases, with 15 bases sitting between them. The V gene's germline CDR1 is MDHEN and CDR2 SYDVKM. CDR3 loop: CASSLLAEGGNEQFF. Here the CDR3 DNA reads TGTGCCAGCAGTTTACTCGCCGAAGGAGGAAATGAGCAGTTCTTC.